This is a list of T cell receptor beta chains from one sample in a study of CD8+ T cells in alopecia areata. The protocol was immunoSEQ multiplex PCR, while the TCRdb copy is restricted to in-frame clones and leaves out a portion. This repertoire shows around 150,000 clones, roughly 65% found once; its top ten account for 0.91%. The material sequenced was CD4+ T cells sorted from blood, taken at week 4, from a patient treated with tofacitinib. These receptors came from a human donor with alopecia areata. CDR3s include the opening cysteine and the closing phenylalanine or tryptophan. The order of the fields is J gene, clone size, V gene, CDR3 length, D gene, CDR3 DNA, CDR3 protein. A D gene is named only where the DNA matches it firmly. Rows may omit the clone size; those that give it use once, few, many or a size class.

>TRBJ2-7|few|TRBV6-6|12|TRBD1
TGTGCCACCGAGACAGGGGACTACGAGCAGTACTTC
CATETGDYEQYF
>TRBJ2-1|NA|TRBV11-2|15|NA
TGTGCCAGCAGCTTAGTTCCGGACACCCCCAATGAGCAGTTCTTC
CASSLVPDTPNEQFF
>TRBJ2-2|NA|TRBV9|14|NA
TGTGCCAGCAGGGAGACAGGGAACACCGGGGAGCTGTTTTTT
CASRETGNTGELFF
>TRBJ1-4|NA|TRBV5-4|17|TRBD1
TGTGCCAGCAGCTCGCAACCTAAAGGGGGCGCTAATGAAAAACTGTTTTTT
CASSSQPKGGANEKLFF
>TRBJ2-7|NA|TRBV29-1|11|NA
TGCAGCGTTGAAGTAACCTACGAGCAGTACTTC
CSVEVTYEQYF
>TRBJ2-5|NA|TRBV30|14|TRBD1
TGTGCCTGGAGGGTACCTCTGGGGGGGACAGGGGAGTACTTC
CAWRVPLGGTGEYF
>TRBJ1-1|NA|TRBV7-8|16|NA
TGTGCCAGCAGCTTAGGGGACCGCCGAGCGGGCACTGAAGCTTTCTTT
CASSLGDRRAGTEAFF
>TRBJ2-5|NA|TRBV29-1|11|NA
TGCAGCGTTCGGCACCAAGAGACCCAGTACTTC
CSVRHQETQYF
>TRBJ1-6|NA|TRBV7-6|16|TRBD1
TGTGCCAGCAGCTTAGGCCCCGGGACAGGGGCTTCACCCCTCCACTTT
CASSLGPGTGASPLHF
>TRBJ2-3|few|TRBV23-1|16|TRBD1
TGCGCCAGCACCCTGGGTCGCGTCGACAGGGAAGATACGCAGTATTTT
CASTLGRVDREDTQYF
>TRBJ1-5|NA|TRBV6-5|13|NA
TGTGCCAGCAGTTACTCGTCCGGTCAGCCCCAGCATTTT
CASSYSSGQPQHF
>TRBJ2-2|NA|TRBV4-1|15|TRBD1
TGCGCCAGCAGCCAAGGAGACAGGGCGTCCGGGGAGCTGTTTTTT
CASSQGDRASGELFF
>TRBJ2-5|NA|TRBV11-2|13|NA
TGTGCCAGCAGCTTAGGGGCCGCGGCGACCCAGTACTTC
CASSLGAAATQYF
>TRBJ1-5|NA|TRBV7-2|15|TRBD1
TGTGCCAGCAGTCGAAGACAGGGGGGGAATCAGCCCCAGCATTTT
CASSRRQGGNQPQHF